This TCR beta chain is drawn from a study of graft-versus-host responses after intestinal transplantation (dated by TCRdb to the early 2020s). Study-level background: Multivisceral, liver-intestinal, or isolated intestinal transplants were received by the recipients. Bulk TCR-beta CDR3 sequencing was used to track graft-versus-host and host-versus-graft alloreactive T cell clones in the graft, circulation and bone marrow after intestinal transplantation. Every recipient was given anti-thymocyte globulin induction, followed by 3 to 4 years of maintenance tacrolimus and steroids. Instead of going to the commercial service, samples from a few later patients were sequenced in-house on an Illumina MiSeq and processed with MiXCR. To identify alloreactive clones, pre-transplant mixed lymphocyte reaction products were sequenced and then compared with unstimulated pre-transplant donor and recipient T cells. Donor T cell macrochimerism was defined as a peak of at least 4% donor T cells among recipient peripheral blood mononuclear cells. A cohort of 20 to 25 intestinal transplant recipients, including one retransplant, was enrolled, and a few patients lacking pretransplant specimens were excluded. General conclusions and limits of the study: Patients with donor T cell macrochimerism had high GvH to HvG T cell clonal ratios in their allografts. Peak levels of circulating GvH clones were associated with declines in HvG clones early after transplant. GvH clones were detected in recipient bone marrow, and some of these GvH clones were observed earlier in ileal mucosa or blood, consistent with an intestinal mucosal origin. Conclusions were limited by the relatively low number and heterogeneity of intestinal transplant patients.

The method behind the library was the immunoSEQ multiplex PCR assay. Adaptive Biotechnologies carried out high-throughput TCR-beta CDR3 sequencing of genomic DNA for most patients. The published analysis was carried out like this. Adaptive's ImmunoSEQ software was the source of the TCR sequencing data for about 17 patients, while a few other patients were processed with MiXCR and VDJtools. CDR3 nucleotide sequences shared between donor and recipient were removed because their origin could not be assigned. To be classed as alloreactive, a clone needed at least 2-fold expansion over unstimulated cells and a minimum CFSE-low frequency of 0.002% (template counts) or 0.001% (read counts). Clones were considered mappable if detected in sequenced pre-transplant spleen, lymph node, or MLR CFSE-low populations of the donor or recipient. The cumulative frequency of alloreactive clones was calculated as a percentage of all sequences, weighted by copy number. Entries here come from immuneACCESS through TCRdb and include only in-frame sequences with V and J called. Some clones fail to appear in such tables; in the studies checked, an unresolved V gene covers under half of the shortfall, and the cause of the remainder is unknown. The V and J calls and clone size are taken from that table; D and trimming were inferred from the DNA. Present in this sample are 25,000 to 35,000 clones, 87% of which were seen just once. The ten most abundant clones make up 11% of the sample.

Taken from cysteine to phenylalanine, the CDR3 has 14 residues. The read is trimmed to its CDR3 DNA, 42 bases read in frame from base 1. The junction carries 8 bases between V and J, which are trimmed by 6 bases and 0 bases respectively. Taken from the germline V gene, the CDR1 and CDR2 loops are LGHNA and YNFKEQ. A note on this clone: What this receptor recognizes is not known. One base away there is no much larger clone; base qualities are not given.

Blood samples were collected up to 4 times in the first month after transplant and then at least monthly when available. Source: PBMCs, taken around 61 weeks after intestinal transplantation. The chain is assembled from TRBV4-2 and TRBJ1-4; TRBD1 might be the D gene, on 5 matching bases. This clonotype originated in a human patient who received an intestinal transplant, so some T cells may come from the graft donor. In nucleotide form, the sequence is TGTGCCAGCAGAGACAGAGCAACTAATGAAAAACTGTTTTTT. This sequence encodes CASRDRATNEKLFF.